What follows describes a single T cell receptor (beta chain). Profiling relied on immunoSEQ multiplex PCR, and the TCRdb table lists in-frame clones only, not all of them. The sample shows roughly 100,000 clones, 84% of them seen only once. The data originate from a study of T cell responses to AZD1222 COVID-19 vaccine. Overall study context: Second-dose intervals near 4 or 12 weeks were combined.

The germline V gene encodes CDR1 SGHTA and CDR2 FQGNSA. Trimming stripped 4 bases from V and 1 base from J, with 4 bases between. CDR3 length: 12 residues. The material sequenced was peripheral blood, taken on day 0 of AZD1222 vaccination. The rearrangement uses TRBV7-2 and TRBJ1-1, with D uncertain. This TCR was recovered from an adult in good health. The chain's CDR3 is CASSYQNTEAFF. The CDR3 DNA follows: TGTGCCAGCAGCTACCAGAACACTGAAGCTTTCTTT. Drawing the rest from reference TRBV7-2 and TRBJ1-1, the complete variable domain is GAGVSQSPSNKVTEKGKDVELRCDPISGHTALYWYRQSLGQGLEFLIYFQGNSAPDKSGLPSDRFSAERTGGSVSTLTIQRTQQEDSAVYLCASSYQNTEAFFGQGTRLTVV.